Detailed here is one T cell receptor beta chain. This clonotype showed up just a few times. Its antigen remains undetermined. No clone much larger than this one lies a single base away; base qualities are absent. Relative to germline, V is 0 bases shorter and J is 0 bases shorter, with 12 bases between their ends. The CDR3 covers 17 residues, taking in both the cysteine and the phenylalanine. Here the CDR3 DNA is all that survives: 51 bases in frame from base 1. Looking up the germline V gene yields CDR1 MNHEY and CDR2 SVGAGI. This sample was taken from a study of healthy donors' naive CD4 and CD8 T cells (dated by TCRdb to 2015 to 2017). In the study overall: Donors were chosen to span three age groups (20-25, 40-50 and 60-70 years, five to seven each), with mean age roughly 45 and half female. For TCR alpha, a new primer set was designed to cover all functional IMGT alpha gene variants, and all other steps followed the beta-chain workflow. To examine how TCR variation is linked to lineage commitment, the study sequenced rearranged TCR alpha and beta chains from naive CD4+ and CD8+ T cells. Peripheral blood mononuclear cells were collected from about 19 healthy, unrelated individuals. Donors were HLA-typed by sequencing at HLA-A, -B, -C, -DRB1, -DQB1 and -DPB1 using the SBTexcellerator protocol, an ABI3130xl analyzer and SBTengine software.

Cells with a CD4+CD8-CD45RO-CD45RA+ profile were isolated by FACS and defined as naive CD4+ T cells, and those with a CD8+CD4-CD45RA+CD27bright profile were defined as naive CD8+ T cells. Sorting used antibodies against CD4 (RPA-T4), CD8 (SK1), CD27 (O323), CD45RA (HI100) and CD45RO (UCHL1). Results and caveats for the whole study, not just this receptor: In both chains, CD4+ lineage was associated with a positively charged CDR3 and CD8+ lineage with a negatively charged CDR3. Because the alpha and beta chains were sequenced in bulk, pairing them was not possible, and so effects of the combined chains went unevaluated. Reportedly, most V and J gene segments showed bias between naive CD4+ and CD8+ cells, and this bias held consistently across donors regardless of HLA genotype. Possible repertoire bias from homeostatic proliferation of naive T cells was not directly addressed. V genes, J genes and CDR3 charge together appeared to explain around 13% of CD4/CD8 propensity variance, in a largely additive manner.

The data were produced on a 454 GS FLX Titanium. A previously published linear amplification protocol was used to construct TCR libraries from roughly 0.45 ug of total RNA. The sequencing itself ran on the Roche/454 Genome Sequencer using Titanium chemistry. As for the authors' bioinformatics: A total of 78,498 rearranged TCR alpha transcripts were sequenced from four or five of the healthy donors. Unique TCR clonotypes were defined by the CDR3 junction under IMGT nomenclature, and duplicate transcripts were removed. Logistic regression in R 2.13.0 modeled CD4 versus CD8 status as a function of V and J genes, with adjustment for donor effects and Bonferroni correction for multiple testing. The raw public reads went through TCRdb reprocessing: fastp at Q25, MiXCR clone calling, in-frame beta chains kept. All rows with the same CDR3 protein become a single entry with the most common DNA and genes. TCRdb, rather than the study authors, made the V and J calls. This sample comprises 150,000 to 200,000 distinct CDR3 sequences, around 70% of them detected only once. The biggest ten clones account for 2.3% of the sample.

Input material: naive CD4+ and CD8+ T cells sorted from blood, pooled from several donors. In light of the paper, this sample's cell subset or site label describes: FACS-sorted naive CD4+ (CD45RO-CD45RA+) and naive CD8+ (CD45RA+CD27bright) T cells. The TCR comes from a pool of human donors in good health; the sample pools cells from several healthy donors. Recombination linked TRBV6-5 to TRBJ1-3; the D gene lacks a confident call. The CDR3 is CASSYSSLGNSGNTIYF. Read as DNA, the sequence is TGTGCCAGCAGTTACTCGAGTTTAGGGAACTCTGGAAACACCATATATTTT.